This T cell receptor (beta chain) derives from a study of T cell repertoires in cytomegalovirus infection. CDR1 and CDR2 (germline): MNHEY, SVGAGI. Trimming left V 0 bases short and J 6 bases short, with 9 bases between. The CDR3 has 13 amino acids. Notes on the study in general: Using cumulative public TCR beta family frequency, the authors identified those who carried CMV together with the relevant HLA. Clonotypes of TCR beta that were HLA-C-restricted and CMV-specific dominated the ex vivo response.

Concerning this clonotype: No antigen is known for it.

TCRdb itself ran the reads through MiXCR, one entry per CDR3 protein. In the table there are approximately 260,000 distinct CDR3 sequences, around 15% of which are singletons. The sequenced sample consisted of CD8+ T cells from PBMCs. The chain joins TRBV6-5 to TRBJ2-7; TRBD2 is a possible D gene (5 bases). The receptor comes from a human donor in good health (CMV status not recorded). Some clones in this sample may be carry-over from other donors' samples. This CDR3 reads CASSYSSEGEQYF. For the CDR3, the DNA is TGTGCCAGCAGTTACTCGTCAGAGGGCGAGCAGTACTTC.